What follows describes a single T cell receptor beta chain. V lost 5 bases and J 0 bases, leaving 11 bases between the germline ends. The CDR3 sequence is 14 residues long. A second PCR, run for about 7 to 11 cycles, used a sample-barcoded 5' primer plus a J-beta primer mix. TCRdb recomputed calls from the 5' RACE reads with MiXCR, one row per CDR3 protein. The sample lists more than 650,000 distinct CDR3 sequences; 20% to 25% were seen once. The study isolated at least 7 million PBMCs from each sample. The record originates from a study of blood T cells in healthy people across ages. Input material: blood. The sequence was collected from a man aged 65-85 years in good health. The chain is built from TRBV12-3 or TRBV12-4 and TRBJ2-7; D remains ambiguous. The CDR3 DNA is TGTGCCAGCAGTCCAAGAGCCGGCTCCTACGAGCAGTACTTC. The encoded protein is CASSPRAGSYEQYF.